Shown below are 16 T cell receptor beta chains from a single sample sequenced in a study of T cell responses to AZD1222 COVID-19 vaccine. Sequenced by immunoSEQ multiplex PCR; TCRdb stores in-frame clones only, minus some. The sample records about 140,000 clones, about 92% being singletons. Sequencing used peripheral blood, obtained on day 0 of AZD1222 vaccination. The receptors come from an adult in good health.

CDR3 bases: TGCGCCAGCAGCCGGACGCTGAACACTGAAGCTTTCTTT. Translation gives CASSRTLNTEAFF. The chain links TRBV4-3 to TRBJ1-1; D is undetermined. V was trimmed by 4 bases and J by 0 bases, leaving 6 bases between them. The CDR3 extends over 13 amino acids. Germline CDR1 is LGHNA and CDR2 is YSLEER.

The CDR3, as DNA: TGTGCCAGCAGCGGGGGCCAAGAGACCCAGTACTTC. This gives the protein CASSGGQETQYF. The V gene is TRBV5-4, the J gene TRBJ2-5; D possibly matches TRBD1 or TRBD2 (5 bases each). The length of the CDR3 is 12 residues. Germline lookup yields CDR1 SGHNT and CDR2 YYREEE (reference sequence). Trimming left V 4 bases short and J 1 base short, with 5 bases between.

This chain joins TRBV3-1 (or the pseudogene TRBV3-2) and TRBJ1-2; 7 positions agree with TRBD1. Germline V gene sequence: CDR1 LGHDT, CDR2 YNNKEL (reference sequence). After removal of 5 bases from V and 4 bases from J, the junction contained 10 bases not matched to a gene. CDR3 length: 15 amino acids. Written as DNA, the CDR3 is TGTGCCAGCAGCTTAGAAGGGACAGCGCTCTATGGCTACACCTTC. Its protein product is CASSLEGTALYGYTF.

The chain combines TRBV9 with TRBJ2-3; 10 nucleotides match TRBD2. The CDR3 is made up of 17 amino acids. Germline CDR1 and CDR2: SGDLS and YYNGEE. Trimming took 0 bases from V and 4 from J; bases not matched to a gene: 8. Here the CDR3 reads CASSVALAGDTPDTQYF. CDR3 DNA: TGTGCCAGCAGCGTAGCGCTAGCGGGGGACACTCCAGATACGCAGTATTTT.

CDR3 nucleotide sequence: TGTGCCAGCAGTTACCGAGACAGGGATCCCTACAATGAGCAGTTCTTC. Translation gives CASSYRDRDPYNEQFF. The chain is built from TRBV6-5 and TRBJ2-1; 7 bases are a match to TRBD1. The CDR3 spans 16 residues. J gave up 2 bases and V 2 bases, and 6 bases lay outside the gene matches. Germline CDR1 MNHEY, CDR2 SVGAGI.

V gene TRBV6-5 combines with J gene TRBJ1-2; a possible D gene is TRBD1 (6 bases). The germline V gene encodes CDR1 MNHEY and CDR2 SVGAGI. This CDR3 has 16 residues. V was shortened by 2 bases and J by 7 bases, with 20 bases between the two germline ends. The CDR3 region is CASSYQGNPFDGGYTF. In nucleotides, the CDR3 is TGTGCCAGCAGTTACCAGGGGAACCCCTTCGATGGTGGCTACACCTTC.

CDR3 amino acids: CASSYRPGTGINQPQHF. CDR3 coding DNA: TGTGCCAGCAGTTACCGCCCCGGGACAGGCATCAATCAGCCCCAGCATTTT. V gene TRBV6-2 or TRBV6-3 combines with J gene TRBJ1-5, with TRBD1 identical over 8 bases. Losses at the gene ends were 2 bases for V and 3 bases for J; bases not matched to a gene: 9. The germline V gene has CDR1 MNHEY and CDR2 SVGEGT. CDR3 length: 17 residues.

The chain couples TRBV6-2 or TRBV6-3 to TRBJ2-1, with no clear D. There are 12 residues in the CDR3. The germline CDR1 and CDR2 sequences are MNHEY and SVGEGT. Trimming stripped 4 bases from V and 6 bases from J, with 7 bases between. The CDR3 DNA follows: TGTGCCAGCAGTTGGAGTGTCAATGAGCAGTTCTTC. Amino acids: CASSWSVNEQFF.

This clone was detected only once. The rearrangement links TRBV9 to TRBJ2-1; D is possibly TRBD1 (7 bases). This CDR3 is built from 15 residues. Per the germline V gene, CDR1 is SGDLS and CDR2 is YYNGEE. With 0 bases removed from V and 3 bases from J, the gap between germline ends came to 10 bases. CDR3 loop: CASSVAGDSYNEQFF. CDR3 nucleotides: TGTGCCAGCAGCGTAGCGGGGGACAGCTACAATGAGCAGTTCTTC.

The chain joins TRBV7-9 to TRBJ1-1, with a weak D call TRBD1 (5 bases). This CDR3 has 14 amino acids. The V gene's germline CDR1 is SEHNR and CDR2 FQNEAQ (reference sequence). V lost 5 bases and J lost 3, with 13 bases in between. The CDR3 sequence is CASSGRVGDTEAFF. The CDR3 DNA reads TGTGCCAGCAGCGGCAGGGTTGGGGACACTGAAGCTTTCTTT.

The chain recombines TRBV20-1 with TRBJ1-1; D unresolved. Germline V gene sequence: CDR1 DFQATT, CDR2 SNEGSKA (reference sequence). Trimming removed 3 bases from V and 9 bases from J, with 11 bases in between. This CDR3 comprises 11 residues. The CDR3 DNA sequence: TGCAGTGCTAGGCTCGGGTTAAAAGCTTTCTTT. It yields the protein CSARLGLKAFF.

This clone was found once. V gene TRBV19 combines with J gene TRBJ1-3; D is unclear. The CDR3 totals 15 residues. Per germline, CDR1 LNHDA and CDR2 SQIVND (reference sequence). With 4 bases removed from V and 1 base from J, the gap between germline ends came to 11 bases. DNA for the CDR3: TGTGCCAGTAGTAAAGAGAACAGATCTGGAAACACCATATATTTT. Its protein is CASSKENRSGNTIYF.

V usage is TRBV18 and J usage is TRBJ2-2, with D possibly TRBD2 on 5 matching bases. Germline V gene lookup returns CDR1 KGHSH and CDR2 LQKENI. V lost 5 bases to trimming and J lost 1 base, with 11 bases between them. The length of the CDR3 is 15 residues. The CDR3 DNA reads as TGTGCCAGCTCATCCTTCCGGGGGAACACCGGGGAGCTGTTTTTT. Translating it yields CASSSFRGNTGELFF.

This chain connects TRBV29-1 to TRBJ2-2, with D perhaps TRBD2 (6 bases). Germline V gene sequence: CDR1 SQVTM, CDR2 ANQGSEA. The CDR3 runs to 13 residues. Trimming pared 7 bases from V and 7 bases from J, leaving 16 bases between. The CDR3 protein is CSAGGDFIGELFF. In DNA, the CDR3 is TGCAGCGCAGGAGGGGATTTCATCGGGGAGCTGTTTTTT.

The chain joins TRBV4-3 to TRBJ2-3; TRBD2 aligns across 11 bases. The CDR3 has 17 amino acids. The trim removed 1 base at V and 5 bases at J, leaving 8 bases unmatched. Germline V gene lookup returns CDR1 LGHNA and CDR2 YSLEER. CDR3: CASSQGLAGGGIDTQYF. The CDR3 nucleotides are TGCGCCAGCAGCCAAGGATTAGCGGGAGGGGGGATAGATACGCAGTATTTT.

The chain combines TRBV4-2 with TRBJ1-4; a weak D match, TRBD1 (5 bases). V gave up 0 bases and J gave up 6 bases, with 11 bases separating them. Germline V lookup: CDR1 LGHNA, CDR2 YNFKEQ. The CDR3 length is 15 residues. In nucleotides, the CDR3 is TGTGCCAGCAGCCAAGATAGAGGGGAGGATGAAAAACTGTTTTTT. Amino acid sequence: CASSQDRGEDEKLFF.